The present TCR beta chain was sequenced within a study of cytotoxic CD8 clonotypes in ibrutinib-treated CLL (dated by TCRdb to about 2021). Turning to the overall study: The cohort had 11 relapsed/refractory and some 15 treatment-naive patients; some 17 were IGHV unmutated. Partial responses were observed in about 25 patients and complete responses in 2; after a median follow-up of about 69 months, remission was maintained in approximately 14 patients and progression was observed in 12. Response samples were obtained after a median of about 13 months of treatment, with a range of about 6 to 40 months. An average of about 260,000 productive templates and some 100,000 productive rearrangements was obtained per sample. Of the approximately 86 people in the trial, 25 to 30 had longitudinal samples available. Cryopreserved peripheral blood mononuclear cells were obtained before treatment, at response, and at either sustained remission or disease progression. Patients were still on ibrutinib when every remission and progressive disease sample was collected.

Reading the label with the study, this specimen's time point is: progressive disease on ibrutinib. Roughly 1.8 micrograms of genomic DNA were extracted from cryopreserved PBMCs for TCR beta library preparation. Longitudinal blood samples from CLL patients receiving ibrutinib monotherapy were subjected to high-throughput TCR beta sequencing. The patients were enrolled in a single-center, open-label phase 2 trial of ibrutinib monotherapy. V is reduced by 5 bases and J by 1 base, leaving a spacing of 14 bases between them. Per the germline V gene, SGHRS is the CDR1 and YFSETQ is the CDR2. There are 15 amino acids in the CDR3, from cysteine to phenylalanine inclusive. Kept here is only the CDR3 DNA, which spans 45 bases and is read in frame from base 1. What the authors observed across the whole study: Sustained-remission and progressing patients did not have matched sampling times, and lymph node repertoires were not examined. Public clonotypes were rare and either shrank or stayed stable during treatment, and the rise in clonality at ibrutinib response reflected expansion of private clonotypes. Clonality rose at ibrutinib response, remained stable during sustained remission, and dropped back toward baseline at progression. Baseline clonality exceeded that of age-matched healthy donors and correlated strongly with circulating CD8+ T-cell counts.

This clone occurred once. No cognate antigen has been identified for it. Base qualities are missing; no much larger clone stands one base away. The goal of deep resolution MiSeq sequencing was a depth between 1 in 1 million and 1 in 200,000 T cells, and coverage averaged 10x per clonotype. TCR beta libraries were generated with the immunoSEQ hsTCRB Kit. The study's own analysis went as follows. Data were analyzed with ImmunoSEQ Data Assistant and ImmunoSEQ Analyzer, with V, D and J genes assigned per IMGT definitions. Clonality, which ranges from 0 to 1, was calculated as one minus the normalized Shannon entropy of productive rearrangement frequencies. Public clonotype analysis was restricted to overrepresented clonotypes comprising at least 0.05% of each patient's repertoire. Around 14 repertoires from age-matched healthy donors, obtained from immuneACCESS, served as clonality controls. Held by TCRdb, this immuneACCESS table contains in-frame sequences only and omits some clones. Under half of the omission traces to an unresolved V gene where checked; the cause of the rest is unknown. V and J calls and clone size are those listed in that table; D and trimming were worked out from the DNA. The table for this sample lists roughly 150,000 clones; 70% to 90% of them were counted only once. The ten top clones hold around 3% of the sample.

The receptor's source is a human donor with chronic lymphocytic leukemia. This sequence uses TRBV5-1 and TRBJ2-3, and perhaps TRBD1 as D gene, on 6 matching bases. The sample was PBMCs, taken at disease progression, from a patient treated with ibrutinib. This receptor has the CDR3 CASSTGRQGTDTQYF. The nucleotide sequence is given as TGCGCCAGCAGTACAGGACGACAGGGCACAGATACGCAGTATTTT.